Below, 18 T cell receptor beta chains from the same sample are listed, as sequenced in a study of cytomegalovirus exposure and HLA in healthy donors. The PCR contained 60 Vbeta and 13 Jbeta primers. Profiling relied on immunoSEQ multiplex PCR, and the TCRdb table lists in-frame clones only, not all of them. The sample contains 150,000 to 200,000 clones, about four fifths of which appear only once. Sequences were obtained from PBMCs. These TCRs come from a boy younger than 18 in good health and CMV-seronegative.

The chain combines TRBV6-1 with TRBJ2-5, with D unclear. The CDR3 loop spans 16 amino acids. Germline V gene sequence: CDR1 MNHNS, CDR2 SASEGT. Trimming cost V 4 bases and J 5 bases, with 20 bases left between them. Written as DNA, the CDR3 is TGTGCCAGCAGTGCACTGACGACGGGTCTTCGGGAGACCCAGTACTTC. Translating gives CASSALTTGLRETQYF.

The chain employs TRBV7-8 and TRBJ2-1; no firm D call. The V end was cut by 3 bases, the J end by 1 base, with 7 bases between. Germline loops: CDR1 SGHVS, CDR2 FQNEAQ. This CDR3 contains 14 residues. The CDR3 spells CASSLRGSYNEQFF. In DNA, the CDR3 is TGTGCCAGCAGCTTGAGAGGTTCCTACAATGAGCAGTTCTTC.

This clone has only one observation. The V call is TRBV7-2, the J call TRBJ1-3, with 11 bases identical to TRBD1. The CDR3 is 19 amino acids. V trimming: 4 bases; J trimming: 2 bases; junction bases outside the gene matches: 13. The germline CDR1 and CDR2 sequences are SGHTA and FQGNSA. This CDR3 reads CASSYRNTPGQGAGNTIYF. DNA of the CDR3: TGTGCCAGCAGCTACAGAAACACACCGGGACAGGGGGCTGGAAACACCATATATTTT.

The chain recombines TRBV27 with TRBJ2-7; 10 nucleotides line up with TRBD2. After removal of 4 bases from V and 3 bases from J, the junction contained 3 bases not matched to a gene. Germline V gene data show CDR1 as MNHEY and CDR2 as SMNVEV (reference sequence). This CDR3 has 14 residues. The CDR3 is CASSSSGGVYEQYF. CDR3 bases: TGTGCCAGCAGTTCTAGCGGGGGTGTCTACGAGCAGTACTTC.

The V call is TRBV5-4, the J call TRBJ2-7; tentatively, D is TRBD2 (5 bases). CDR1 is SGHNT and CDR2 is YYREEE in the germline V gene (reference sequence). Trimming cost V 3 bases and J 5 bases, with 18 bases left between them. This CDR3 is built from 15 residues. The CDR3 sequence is CASSSSITLRDEQYF. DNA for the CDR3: TGTGCCAGCAGCTCATCAATAACCTTGAGGGACGAGCAGTACTTC.

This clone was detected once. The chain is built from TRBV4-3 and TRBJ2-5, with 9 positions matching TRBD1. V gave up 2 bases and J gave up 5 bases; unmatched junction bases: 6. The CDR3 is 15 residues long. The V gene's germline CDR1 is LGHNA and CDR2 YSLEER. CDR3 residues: CASSQWTGVGETQYF. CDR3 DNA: TGCGCCAGCAGCCAATGGACAGGGGTGGGGGAGACCCAGTACTTC.

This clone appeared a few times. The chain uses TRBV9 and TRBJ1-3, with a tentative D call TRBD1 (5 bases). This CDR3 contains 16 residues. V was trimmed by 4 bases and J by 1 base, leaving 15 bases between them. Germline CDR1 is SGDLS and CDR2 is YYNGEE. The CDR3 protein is CASSPPRVGSGNTIYF. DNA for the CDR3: TGTGCCAGCAGCCCCCCCAGGGTGGGTTCTGGAAACACCATATATTTT.

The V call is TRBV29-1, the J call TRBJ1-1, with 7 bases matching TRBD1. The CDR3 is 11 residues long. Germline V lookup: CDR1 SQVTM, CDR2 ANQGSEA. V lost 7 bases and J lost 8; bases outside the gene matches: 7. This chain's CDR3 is CSAGTAFEAFF. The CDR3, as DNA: TGCAGCGCCGGGACAGCCTTCGAAGCTTTCTTT.

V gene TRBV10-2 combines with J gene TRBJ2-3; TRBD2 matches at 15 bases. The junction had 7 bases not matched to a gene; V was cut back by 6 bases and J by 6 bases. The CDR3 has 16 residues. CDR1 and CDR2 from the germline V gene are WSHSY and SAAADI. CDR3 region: CASRDRTSGRGDTQYF. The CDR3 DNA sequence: TGCGCCAGCAGGGACCGGACTAGCGGGAGGGGGGATACGCAGTATTTT.

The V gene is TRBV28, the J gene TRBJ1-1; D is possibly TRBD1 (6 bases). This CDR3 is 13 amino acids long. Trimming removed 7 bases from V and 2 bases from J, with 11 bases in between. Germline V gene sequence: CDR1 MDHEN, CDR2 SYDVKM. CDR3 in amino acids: CASILQGNTEAFF. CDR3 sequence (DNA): TGTGCCAGCATCTTACAGGGAAACACTGAAGCTTTCTTT.

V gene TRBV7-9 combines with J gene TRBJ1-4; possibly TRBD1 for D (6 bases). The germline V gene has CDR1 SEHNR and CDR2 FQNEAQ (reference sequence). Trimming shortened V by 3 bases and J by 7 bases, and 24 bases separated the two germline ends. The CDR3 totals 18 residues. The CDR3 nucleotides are TGTGCCAGCAGCTTTGGCTCTGAACGGGGGGGGCGCGTTGAAAAACTGTTTTTT. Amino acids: CASSFGSERGGRVEKLFF.

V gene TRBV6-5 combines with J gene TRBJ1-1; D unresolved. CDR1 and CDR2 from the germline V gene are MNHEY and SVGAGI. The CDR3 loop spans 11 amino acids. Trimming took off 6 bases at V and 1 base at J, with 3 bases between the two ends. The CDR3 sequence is CASSWNTEAFF. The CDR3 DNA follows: TGTGCCAGCAGCTGGAACACTGAAGCTTTCTTT.

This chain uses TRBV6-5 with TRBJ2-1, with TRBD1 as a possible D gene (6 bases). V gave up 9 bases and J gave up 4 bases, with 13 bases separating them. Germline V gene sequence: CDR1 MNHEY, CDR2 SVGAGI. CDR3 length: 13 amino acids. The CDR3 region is CARGRTVYNEQFF. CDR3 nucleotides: TGTGCCAGGGGAAGGACAGTTTACAATGAGCAGTTCTTC.

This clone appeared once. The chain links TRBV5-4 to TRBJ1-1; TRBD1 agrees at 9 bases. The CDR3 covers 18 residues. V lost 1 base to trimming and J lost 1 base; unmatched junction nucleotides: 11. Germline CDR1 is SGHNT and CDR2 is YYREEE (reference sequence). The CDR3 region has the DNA TGTGCCAGCAGCTTGAATCAGGCTACAGGGGGCGCGAACACTGAAGCTTTCTTT. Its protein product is CASSLNQATGGANTEAFF.

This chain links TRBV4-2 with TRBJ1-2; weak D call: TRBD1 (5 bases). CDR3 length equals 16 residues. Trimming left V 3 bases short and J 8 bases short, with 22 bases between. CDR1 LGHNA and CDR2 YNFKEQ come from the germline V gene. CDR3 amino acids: CASSHPVGVPAFGYTF. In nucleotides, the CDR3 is TGTGCCAGCAGCCACCCAGTAGGGGTCCCGGCATTCGGCTACACCTTC.

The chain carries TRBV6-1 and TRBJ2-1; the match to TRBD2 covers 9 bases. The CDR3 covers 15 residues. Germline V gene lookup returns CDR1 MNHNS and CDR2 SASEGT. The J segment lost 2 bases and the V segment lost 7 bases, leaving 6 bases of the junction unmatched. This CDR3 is CASTPTSGAYNEQFF. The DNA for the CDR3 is TGTGCCAGCACACCGACTAGCGGCGCCTACAATGAGCAGTTCTTC.

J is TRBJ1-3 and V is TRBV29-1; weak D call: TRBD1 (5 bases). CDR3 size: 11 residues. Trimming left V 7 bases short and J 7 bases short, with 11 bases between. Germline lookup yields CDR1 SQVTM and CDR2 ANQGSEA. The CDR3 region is CSAWEGNTIYF. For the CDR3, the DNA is TGCAGCGCCTGGGAGGGGAACACCATATATTTT.

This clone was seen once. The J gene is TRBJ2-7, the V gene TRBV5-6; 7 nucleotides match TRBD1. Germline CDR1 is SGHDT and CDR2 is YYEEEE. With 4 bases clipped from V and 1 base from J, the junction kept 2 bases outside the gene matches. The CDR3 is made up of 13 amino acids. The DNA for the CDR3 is TGTGCCAGCAGCCTGGGACAGTCCTACGAGCAGTACTTC. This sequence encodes CASSLGQSYEQYF.